This T cell receptor (beta chain) was captured in a study of T cell responses to AZD1222 COVID-19 vaccine. Findings of the study overall: Repertoire samples came only from after the peak T cell response.

Method: immunoSEQ multiplex PCR; TCRdb's copy keeps in-frame clones and lacks some. Of 95,000 to 150,000 clones in the sample, more than 75% were seen once. This clone was picked up one time. Its antigen is currently unknown. The CDR3 covers 12 residues. Germline lookup yields CDR1 ENHRY and CDR2 SYGVKD. V lost 3 bases and J lost 7, with 4 bases in between. This TCR derives from an adult in good health. The starting material was peripheral blood, obtained on day 0 of AZD1222 vaccination. The chain employs TRBV10-3 and TRBJ1-6; no definite D call. The DNA of the CDR3 is TGTGCCATCAGTGACCCAAATTCACCCCTCCACTTT. It translates to CAISDPNSPLHF.